The rows below give T cell receptor beta chains drawn from one sample of a study of T cell changes during pregnancy in multiple sclerosis. Only in-frame clones appear in the TCRdb table, and some are missing; sequencing was by immunoSEQ multiplex PCR. The table lists around 55,000 clones, 93% of them singletons. The input for sequencing was CD8+ T cells from peripheral blood mononuclear cells, taken in the second trimester of pregnancy. The receptors here all came from a female donor with multiple sclerosis, enrolled in a pregnancy study. CDR3s include the opening cysteine and the closing phenylalanine or tryptophan. Fields, in order: J gene, clone size, D gene, V gene, CDR3 DNA, CDR3 protein. The D gene is left open where the match is weak. Some rows have no size entry. The others give once, few or many, or a class for an expanded clone.

TRBJ2-1 - TRBD2 TRBV30 TGTGCCTGGAGTTCCGCCGGGACTAGCGGAGCCTACAATGAGCAGTTCTTC CAWSSAGTSGAYNEQFF
TRBJ2-7 - - TRBV5-1 TGCGCCAGCAGCCAGGAGCGGGCAACTAGCTACGAGCAGTACTTC CASSQERATSYEQYF
TRBJ1-3 - - TRBV9 TGTGCCAGCAGCTCCCCGCAGGGATCTGGAAACACCATATATTTT CASSSPQGSGNTIYF
TRBJ2-7 - TRBD1 TRBV14 TGTGCCAGCAGCCAAGGGACAGGCTCCTACGAGCAGTACTTC CASSQGTGSYEQYF
TRBJ1-1 - - TRBV5-1 TGCGCCAGCAGCTTGGACTACACTGAAGCTTTCTTT CASSLDYTEAFF
TRBJ1-2 once TRBD1 TRBV27 TGTGCCAGCAGGGGGACAGGGGGCAACTATGGCTACACCTTC CASRGTGGNYGYTF
TRBJ1-3 - - TRBV29-1 TGCAGCGTTGAAAGCGGCCCTGGAAACACCATATATTTT CSVESGPGNTIYF
TRBJ2-7 few - TRBV5-4 TGTGCCAGCAGCTTGGGGCCAGGGCAAGGGGCCGAGCAGTACTTC CASSLGPGQGAEQYF
TRBJ1-4 once - TRBV2 TGTGCCAGCAGTGCTAGCCAAGGGCGAGCGGAAAAACTGTTTTTT CASSASQGRAEKLFF
TRBJ2-2 few - TRBV21-1 TGTGCCAGCAGCAAAGACGTGGACAACCGAACACTCACCGGGGAGCTGTTTTTT CASSKDVDNRTLTGELFF
TRBJ2-7 - TRBD1 TRBV28 TGTGCCAGCAGTACCGGGACAGGGTTAAACTACGAGCAGTACTTC CASSTGTGLNYEQYF
TRBJ2-1 - TRBD2 TRBV7-9 TGTGCCACCGTCTCCGGACTAGCATACAATGAGCAGTTCTTC CATVSGLAYNEQFF
TRBJ1-2 - TRBD1 TRBV29-1 TGCAGCGTTGAAGACTGGACAGGGGACCCCCCTGGGTATGGCTACACCTTC CSVEDWTGDPPGYGYTF
TRBJ1-1 - TRBD1 TRBV5-1 TGCGCCAGCAGCTCGGAGGGACAGAGGAACACTGAAGCTTTCTTT CASSSEGQRNTEAFF
TRBJ1-2 - TRBD1 TRBV29-1 TGCAGCGTTCCGGGACAGGGGTACTATGGCTACACCTTC CSVPGQGYYGYTF
TRBJ1-1 - - TRBV29-1 TGCAGCGTTGAACAGAACACTGAAGCTTTCTTT CSVEQNTEAFF
TRBJ1-5 - - TRBV30 TGTGCCTGGAGCATCGCGGGGTTCCTGAATCAGCCCCAGCATTTT CAWSIAGFLNQPQHF
TRBJ2-7 - - TRBV19 TGTGCCAGTTGCTTAAGGGGTCTCTCGGACGAGCAGTACTTC CASCLRGLSDEQYF
TRBJ2-7 once - TRBV28 TGTGCCAGCAGTTCCAACTACGAGCAGTACTTC CASSSNYEQYF
TRBJ2-1 - TRBD2 TRBV15 TGTGCCACCAGCAGAGGCAGCGGGGGGTCCGACAATGAGCAGTTCTTC CATSRGSGGSDNEQFF
TRBJ2-5 - - TRBV7-3 TGTGCCAGCAGCTTAGGGCTAGCGGAGACCCAGTACTTC CASSLGLAETQYF
TRBJ2-5 - - TRBV9 TGTGCCAGCAGCGGCACAGGGTTTTTAGAGACCCAGTACTTC CASSGTGFLETQYF
TRBJ2-1 - TRBD2 TRBV13 TGTGCCAGCAGCTATAGCGGGAGGGTAGGTAATGAGCAGTTCTTC CASSYSGRVGNEQFF
TRBJ1-2 - - TRBV25-1 TGTGCCAGCAGTGTGGGCGGGAATACGGACTATGGCTACACCTTC CASSVGGNTDYGYTF
TRBJ2-5 - - TRBV7-9 TGTGCCAGCAGCATAACCCGGGACTGGAGTCTGTACCAAGAGACCCAGTACTTC CASSITRDWSLYQETQYF
TRBJ2-1 - TRBD2 TRBV9 TGTGCCAGCAGCGTAGATGGGACTAGCCACAATGAGCAGTTCTTC CASSVDGTSHNEQFF
TRBJ2-2 - - TRBV30 TGTGCCTGGAGTCAGCCCGGGTTGTGGAACACCGGGGAGCTGTTTTTT CAWSQPGLWNTGELFF
TRBJ1-2 - TRBD1 TRBV27 TGTGCCAGCAGTCCAACGGGACAGGGGGGTGGCTACACCTTC CASSPTGQGGGYTF
TRBJ2-1 - TRBD2 TRBV28 TGTGCCAGCAGTTTCAGCGGGATTTATGAGCAGTTCTTC CASSFSGIYEQFF
TRBJ2-3 once - TRBV7-6 TGTGCCAGCAGCTTAGCCGGGAGCACAGATACGCAGTATTTT CASSLAGSTDTQYF
TRBJ1-1 - TRBD1 TRBV11-3 TGTGCCAGCAGCTCAGGGACAGGGTCTGAAGCTTTCTTT CASSSGTGSEAFF
TRBJ2-7 - TRBD1 TRBV29-1 TGCAGCGTTCTGGCCTTCTCCCGGGACAGGGGGCCCTACGAGCAGTACTTC CSVLAFSRDRGPYEQYF
TRBJ2-1 - - TRBV7-3 TGTGCCAGCAGCTTTTTGGCGGCAAACTACAATGAGCAGTTCTTC CASSFLAANYNEQFF
TRBJ2-1 - TRBD2 TRBV19 TGTGCCTCGCAGGGCAGCGGGGGGGCGGATGAGCAGTTCTTC CASQGSGGADEQFF
TRBJ2-3 - - TRBV27 TGTGCCAGCAGTTCACATAGCACAGATACGCAGTATTTT CASSSHSTDTQYF
TRBJ1-5 - TRBD1 TRBV27 TGTGCCAGCAGTGAGGACAGGGGAAATCAGCCCCAGCATTTT CASSEDRGNQPQHF
TRBJ1-6 - - TRBV9 TGTGCCAGCAGCGGGAAAGGGGTTTCACCCCTCCACTTT CASSGKGVSPLHF
TRBJ2-1 - TRBD2 TRBV7-3 TGTGCCAGCAGCTTAAATGCCGGGGGGGGCAATGAGCAGTTCTTC CASSLNAGGGNEQFF
TRBJ2-7 - TRBD1 TRBV4-2 TGTGCCAGCAGCCAAGAGACAGGGGCGAAAAGGGAGCAGTACTTC CASSQETGAKREQYF
TRBJ1-1 - TRBD1 TRBV6-1 TGTGCCAGCAGTTTTACAGGGGCCACTGAAGCTTTCTTT CASSFTGATEAFF
TRBJ1-5 - - TRBV4-1 TGCGCCAGCAGCCAAGACGAGATAAACCCCGGTCAGCCCCAGCATTTT CASSQDEINPGQPQHF
TRBJ1-1 - - TRBV19 TGTGCCAGTAGTATTCTGGAGGGTATGAACACTGAAGCTTTCTTT CASSILEGMNTEAFF
TRBJ1-1 - - TRBV9 TGTGCCAGCAGCGGACGGGGTGGAGCTTTCTTT CASSGRGGAFF
TRBJ2-7 - TRBD1 TRBV10-3 TGTGCCATCTTTGACAGGGGGCACGACGAGCAGTACTTC CAIFDRGHDEQYF
TRBJ1-1 - TRBD1 TRBV27 TGTGCCAGCAGTTTGGGACAGGGAGGGGACACTGAAGCTTTCTTT CASSLGQGGDTEAFF
TRBJ1-2 - - TRBV6-8 TGTGCCAGCAGTTACATGACAGGCACACAACGGGGCTACACCTTC CASSYMTGTQRGYTF
TRBJ2-7 - - TRBV4-2 TGTGCCAGCAGCCAAGCCGGGTTTGAGCAGTACTTC CASSQAGFEQYF
TRBJ2-7 - - TRBV19 TGTGCCAGTAGTATAGGAGAGGGCAGCTCCTACGAGCAGTACTTC CASSIGEGSSYEQYF
TRBJ1-3 - TRBD1 TRBV7-9 TGTGCCAGCAGCCCAGGGACAGGGAACTTTAGCTCTGGAAACACCATATATTTT CASSPGTGNFSSGNTIYF
TRBJ1-1 - - TRBV27 TGTGCCAGCAGTCTTACACAGGCGGACACTGAAGCTTTCTTT CASSLTQADTEAFF
TRBJ2-3 - - TRBV9 TGTGCCAGCAGCCCTTGGATGGGCGGGGCCACAGATACGCAGTATTTT CASSPWMGGATDTQYF
TRBJ2-5 - - TRBV5-8 TGTGCCAGCAGGGTGAAGGGAGGAGAGACCCAGTACTTC CASRVKGGETQYF
TRBJ2-3 - - TRBV7-2 TGTGCCAGCAGTCGGGGCACAGATACGCAGTATTTT CASSRGTDTQYF
TRBJ2-7 - TRBD2 TRBV5-4 TGTGCCAGCAGCTCGGGGGGTGGGGCCTACGAGCAGTACTTC CASSSGGGAYEQYF
TRBJ1-2 - - TRBV7-6 TGTGCCAGCAGCTTAGATCAGGGGAACGGCTACACCTTC CASSLDQGNGYTF
TRBJ2-7 - TRBD2 TRBV7-2 TGTGCCAGCAGCAGGACTAGCGGCCCTGGGGACGAGCAGTACTTC CASSRTSGPGDEQYF
TRBJ2-3 - TRBD2 TRBV7-9 TGTGCCAGCAGCGTCGGGACTAGCGGGGGGACAGATACGCAGTATTTT CASSVGTSGGTDTQYF
TRBJ1-5 - - TRBV4-2 TGTGCCAGCAGCCAAGTTCCCGGTTCCAATCAGCCCCAGCATTTT CASSQVPGSNQPQHF
TRBJ2-3 - TRBD2 TRBV7-9 TGTGCCACCCGGGGGACTAGCGCAGATACGCAGTATTTT CATRGTSADTQYF
TRBJ2-3 - - TRBV28 TGTGCCAGCAGTCGGTGGTCAGATACGCAGTATTTT CASSRWSDTQYF